This TCR beta chain emerged from a study of cytomegalovirus exposure and HLA in healthy donors (dated by TCRdb to 2016 to 2017). For context, the study as a whole: In an earlier analysis of 587 of the donors, about 270 Gb of sequence data and some 120 million unique TCR beta sequences from about 190 million T cells were reported. All discovery cohort repertoires had been generated on a single sequencing platform. The later analysis used no new phenotypic data to find candidate immune exposures, relying instead on TCR beta sequences and their occurrence across donors. The number of typed donors differed by locus: roughly 620-640 for A, B, C, DRB1 and DQB1; approximately 530 for DQA1; approximately 610 for DPA1; and 400 to 480 for DPB1. Across around 400 genotyped donors of the cohort, an average of about 250,000 unique TCR beta nucleotide sequences per donor were sequenced, and 15% to 20% of those sequences were non-productive. Donor age, sex, ethnicity and CMV serostatus were collected together with the repertoire data. The genetic ancestry cluster associated with self-reported Caucasian donors included over 65% of the 398 genotyped donors. The study was designed to test whether signatures of past pathogen exposure could be identified by cataloging public T cell receptors. In addition to the first cohort of about 650 subjects, a separate validation cohort of 120 different subjects was used. An early release covering approximately 600 HLA-typed donors comprised about 300 gigabases of sequencing data and tens of millions of unique TCR sequences. Four to six DR-DQ haplotypes were handled as single units for association and clustering, since linkage in the cohort was strong. Class I and class II HLA loci were covered by the typing at four-digit resolution. To predict cytomegalovirus infection status, the study brought together high-throughput TCR immunosequencing, statistical association of individual TCRs with disease status, and machine learning. Genome-wide SNP genotypes for about 65% of the roughly 700 donors were used in a later genetic analysis, which treated that subset as a discovery cohort. In an earlier analysis of roughly 600 of the donors, high-throughput TCR beta sequencing was used to judge whether each TCR beta V gene segment behaved as functional or pseudogenic. The study used immunosequencing to profile the T cell repertoires of about 670 subjects and linked those repertoires to cytomegalovirus serostatus. In a later analysis, previously published TCR beta repertoires from 666 donors were re-analyzed and high-resolution HLA genotyping was added so that TCR occurrence patterns could be studied.

Library construction relied on the immunoSEQ multiplex PCR assay. The multiplex PCR relied on a mix of 60 forward primers for TCR Vbeta segments and 13 reverse primers for TCR Jbeta segments. The CDR3 region of rearranged TCR beta genes was amplified from genomic DNA by a multiplex PCR assay. The Illumina HiSeq System was used to sequence the amplified TCR beta libraries as 87-base-pair reads. The original methods were these. Across the 666 repertoires, a later analysis counted tens of millions of unique TCR beta chains, 9.5 million to 13 million of which were shared by at least two donors. A nearest-neighbor algorithm error-corrected the raw reads and collapsed the reads into unique sequences, merging closely related sequences to remove PCR and sequencing errors. To assign V, D and J gene segments, CDR3 sequences were aligned to IMGT reference sequences. For a sequence to be retained, a match of at least six nucleotides was required to both a V gene segment and a J gene segment. Rearrangements were classified as productive when the CDR3 lacked stop codons and remained in frame with V and J, and all other rearrangements were classified as non-productive. CDR3 was defined by IMGT convention, running from the second conserved V-encoded cysteine to the conserved J-encoded phenylalanine. Sequences without an unambiguous match to a single V gene segment were excluded from the earlier analysis of about 600 of the donors. In an earlier analysis of approximately 590 of the donors, a V segment was called functional when productive rearrangements were above 56.7%, and segregating when the standard deviation between donors exceeded 5%. A statistical classification framework was developed to diagnose cytomegalovirus status using the catalog of TCR beta chain sequences. In a later analysis, TCR nucleotide sequences were compared against IMGT/GENE-DB human TR gene sequences so that V and J genes could be assigned. A later analysis assigned CDR3 sequences and most-parsimonious VDJ recombination scenarios with the TCRdist pipeline. A later analysis defined each TCR beta chain by its CDR3 amino acid sequence plus V-gene family, and excluded reads lacking a unique V-gene family. To address suspected cross-contamination and a sequencing artifact, a later analysis removed several hundred highly shared, low-generation-probability nucleotide sequences. In a later analysis, a clonal expansion index was calculated for each public chain from normalized within-repertoire ranks of inferred template counts. In a later analysis, generation probabilities were computed with a VDJ recombination model fitted to out-of-frame rearrangements, and the resulting probabilities were checked against IGoR. In a later analysis, hypergeometric tests were used to score TCR-TCR, TCR-HLA and TCR-CMV co-occurrence, with a repertoire-size bias correction applied to TCR pairs. False discovery rates were estimated in a later analysis by permuting HLA or CMV assignments 20 times. A later analysis grouped co-occurring TCRs with DBSCAN, adding TCRdist sequence similarity when clustering within HLA-allele-positive subsets. Repertoires with fewer than 30,000 or more than 120,000 public chains were left out of co-occurrence clustering, as were four to six repertoires with anomalous nucleotide sharing. Here the immuneACCESS table is served through TCRdb, limited to in-frame sequences with V and J called. Missing clones are a known gap in these copies; in checked studies unresolved V genes cover under half, and the rest lacks a known reason. The V and J calls and clone size were taken over from that table, and D and trimming were inferred from the DNA. A total of about 120,000 clones appear in this sample, under 85% of them only once. The ten largest clones capture approximately 11% of the sample.

In the germline V gene, CDR1 corresponds to SQVTM and CDR2 to ANQGSEA. The CDR3 covers 11 residues, taking in both the cysteine and the phenylalanine. Only the CDR3 DNA stays, 33 bases, in frame from base 1. V is shortened by 6 bases, J by 3 bases, and the region joining them spans 9 bases. The cohort was made up of hundreds of healthy bone marrow donors. At the time of sampling, every cohort member was nominally healthy, though immune exposures that went unrecorded were likely present. The donor tested CMV seropositive and was one of the 289 seropositive cohort members. A peripheral blood sample was provided by each donor, and peripheral blood mononuclear cells were used for TCR beta sequencing. Genomic DNA was extracted from the blood cell samples with the Qiagen DNeasy Blood Extraction Kit. Overall study results and their limits: A further reported finding was that TCR beta sequences accurately predicted the HLA-A and HLA-B alleles for most subjects in the first cohort. A later analysis found that HLA-associated TCR beta chains were more clonally expanded and had lower generation probabilities than equally common non-associated chains. A later analysis found that TCR association rates varied across HLA loci, with DRB1 alleles showing the most associated TCRs and HLA-C alleles the fewest. Only TCR beta chains were sequenced in this cohort, and the absence of alpha or paired-chain data limited detectable features. While some public TCRs were present in many individuals, most TCR sequences turned up only very rarely across donors. Because some donors lacked HLA typing at each locus, the association tests relied only on the typed subset. At a false discovery rate of 0.05, a later analysis linked some 17,000 TCR beta sequences to specific HLA alleles. Sequencing depth was assumed to be roughly uniform across donors in the presence/absence analyses, though that assumption may not hold. A total of fewer than 200 TCR beta chains were listed by the study as associated with cytomegalovirus. Because counts were too low, roughly 18 rarely observed V segments, including chromosome 9 orphons, were left out of the earlier analysis of some 600 of the donors. In both the original and validation cohorts, the classifier was reported to diagnose cytomegalovirus status with high specificity and sensitivity. Linkage disequilibrium might explain the correlated functional status among segregating V segments, but an unknown experimental factor could not be ruled out. The 87-base-pair reads could not distinguish some IMGT-functional V segments, including TRBV6-2 and TRBV6-3, so those segments were excluded. According to the authors, the approach could potentially be generalized to other disease states and immunological phenotypes. According to a later genetic analysis, donors in an Asian-associated ancestry cluster had fewer N-insertions in productive TCRs than the approximately 630-donor mean. Assigning TCR associations to individual alleles was difficult when HLA alleles, especially DR and DQ, strongly co-occurred. A later analysis found that most CMV-associated TCR beta chains appeared HLA-restricted, with HLA associations seemingly driven largely by CMV exposure. Broadly in line with IMGT annotations, most TCR beta V segments showed up in productive rearrangements about 90% or about 30% of the time in an earlier analysis of approximately 640 of the donors. A later analysis reported that several top co-occurrence clusters appeared linked to parvovirus B19, influenza, CMV and Epstein-Barr virus. In a later genetic analysis, a missense DCLRE1C variant was associated with V-gene and J-gene trimming of TCR beta chains, and the association was replicated in an independent cohort. The sequencing pipeline was judged likely to have produced a cluster of highly shared sequence variants as a technical artifact. The only immune exposure information available for the cohort was CMV serostatus. In vitro tests confirmed that a few of the cytomegalovirus-associated TCR beta chains recognize cytomegalovirus antigens.

Turning to this clone: What this receptor recognizes is not known. No base quality values were provided; no much bigger clone lies one nucleotide off.

The origin of this receptor is a man aged 40-49 years in good health and CMV-seropositive. The sequence joins TRBV29-1 to TRBJ2-7; there is no confident call for the D gene. Sequencing input: PBMCs. The nucleotide sequence is TGCAGCGTAGCATCCGGCTACGAGCAGTACTTC. Translated, it reads CSVASGYEQYF.